This T cell receptor (beta chain) was profiled in a study of CD8+CD57+ T cells in acquired aplastic anemia. Whole-study context: CD4+ and CD8+ cells, once sorted, gave DNA averaging about 3 ug.

Study outcomes and limitations: In common between the patients and the controls were more than 25 CD8+ CDR3 sequences. The CD8+ Simpson's diversity of patients and controls was not significantly different.

Notes on this clonotype: The antigen remains undetermined.

Genomic DNA served as template for TCR beta VDJ and CDR3 profiling. TCRdb processed the reads anew with MiXCR; each CDR3 protein has one entry. The sample carries 150,000 to 200,000 distinct CDR3 sequences, under 75% recorded once. The receptor comes from a human donor in good health. Sequenced sample: sorted CD4+, CD8+, or CD8+CD57+ T cells (not recorded which) from PBMCs.

The CDR3 nucleotides read TGTGCCAGCAGCTTAGGCACAGTGTCTAATTCACCCCTCCACTTT. It encodes CASSLGTVSNSPLHF. The rearrangement links TRBV7-3 to TRBJ1-6, with no clear D. V lost 2 bases and J lost 6, with 11 bases in between. The germline CDR1 and CDR2 sequences are SGHTA and FQGTGA. CDR3 length: 15 amino acids.